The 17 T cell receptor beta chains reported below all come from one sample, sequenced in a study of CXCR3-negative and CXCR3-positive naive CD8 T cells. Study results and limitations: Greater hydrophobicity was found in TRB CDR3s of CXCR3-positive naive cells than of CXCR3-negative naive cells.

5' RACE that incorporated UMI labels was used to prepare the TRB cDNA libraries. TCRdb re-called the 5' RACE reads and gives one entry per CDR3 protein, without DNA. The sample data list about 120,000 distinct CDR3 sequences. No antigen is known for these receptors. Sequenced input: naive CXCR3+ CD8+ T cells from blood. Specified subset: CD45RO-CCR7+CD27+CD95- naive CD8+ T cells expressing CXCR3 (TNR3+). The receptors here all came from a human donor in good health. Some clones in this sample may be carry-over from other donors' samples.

The CDR3 loop reads CASSFGGEGADTQYF. The chain is built from TRBV12-3 or TRBV12-4 and TRBJ2-3; TCRdb calls TRBD2, which cannot be checked without DNA. The CDR3 has 15 amino acids.

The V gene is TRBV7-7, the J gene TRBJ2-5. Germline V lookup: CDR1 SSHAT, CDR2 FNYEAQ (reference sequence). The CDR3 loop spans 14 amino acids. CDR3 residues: CASSLGVIGETQYF.

The CDR3 reads CASSIEDRTSSYNEQFF. The V call is TRBV7-9, the J call TRBJ2-1; the D call of TRBD1 rests on TCRdb alone, since no DNA is present to check it. From germline, CDR1 is SEHNR and CDR2 FQNEAQ (reference sequence). CDR3 length equals 17 residues. The whole variable domain, filled in from reference TRBV7-9 and TRBJ2-1, reads DTGVSQNPRHKITKRGQNVTFRCDPISEHNRLYWYRQTLGQGPEFLTYFQNEAQLEKSRLLSDRFSAERPKGSFSTLEIQRTEQGDSAMYLCASSIEDRTSSYNEQFFGPGTRLTVL.

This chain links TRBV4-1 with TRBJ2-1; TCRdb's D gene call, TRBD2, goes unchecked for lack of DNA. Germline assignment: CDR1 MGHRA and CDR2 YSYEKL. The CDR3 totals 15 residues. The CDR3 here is CASSQLLAGHNEQFF.

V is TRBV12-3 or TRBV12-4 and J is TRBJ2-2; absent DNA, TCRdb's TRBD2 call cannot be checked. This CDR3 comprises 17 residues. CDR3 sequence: CASSSGLAGVNTGELFF.

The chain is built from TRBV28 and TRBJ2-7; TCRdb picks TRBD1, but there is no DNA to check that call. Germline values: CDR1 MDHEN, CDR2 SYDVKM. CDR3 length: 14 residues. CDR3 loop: CASSFGQGPYEQYF.

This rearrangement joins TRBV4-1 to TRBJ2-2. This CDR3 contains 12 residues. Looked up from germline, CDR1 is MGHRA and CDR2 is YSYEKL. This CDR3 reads CASSQGIGELFF.

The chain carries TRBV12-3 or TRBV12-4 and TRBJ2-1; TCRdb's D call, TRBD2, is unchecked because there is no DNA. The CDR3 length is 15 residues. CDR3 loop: CASTVGLGLYNEQFF.

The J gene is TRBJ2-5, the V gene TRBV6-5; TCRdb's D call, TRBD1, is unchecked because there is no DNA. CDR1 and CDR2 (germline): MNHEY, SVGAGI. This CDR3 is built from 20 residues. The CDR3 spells CASSYSNEFESERGLETQYF.

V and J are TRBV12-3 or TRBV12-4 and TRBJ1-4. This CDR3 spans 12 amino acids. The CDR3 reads CASSFVFEKLFF.

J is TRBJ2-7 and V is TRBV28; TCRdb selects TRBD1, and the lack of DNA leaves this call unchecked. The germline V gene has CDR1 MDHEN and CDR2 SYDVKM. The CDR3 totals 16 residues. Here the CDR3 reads CASSLSGQGGFYEQYF.

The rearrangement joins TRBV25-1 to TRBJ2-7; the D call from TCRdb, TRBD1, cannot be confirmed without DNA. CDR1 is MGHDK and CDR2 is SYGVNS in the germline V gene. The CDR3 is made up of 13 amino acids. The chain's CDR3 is CASSEPWGSKQYF.

The CDR3 sequence is CASSLALTTQYSGANVLTF. The chain joins TRBV5-6 to TRBJ2-6. CDR1 and CDR2 from the germline V gene are SGHDT and YYEEEE. The CDR3 is made up of 19 amino acids.

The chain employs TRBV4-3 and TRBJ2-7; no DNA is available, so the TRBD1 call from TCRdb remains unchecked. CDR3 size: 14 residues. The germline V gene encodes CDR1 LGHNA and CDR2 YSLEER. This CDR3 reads CASSLRDSSYEQYF.

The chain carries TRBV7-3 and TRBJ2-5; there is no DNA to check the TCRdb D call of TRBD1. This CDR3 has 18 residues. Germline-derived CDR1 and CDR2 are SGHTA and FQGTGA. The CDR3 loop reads CASSPGPGQGLSGETQYF.

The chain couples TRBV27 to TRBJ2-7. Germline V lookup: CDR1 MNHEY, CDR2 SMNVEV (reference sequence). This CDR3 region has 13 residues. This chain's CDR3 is CASSFGKTYEQYF.

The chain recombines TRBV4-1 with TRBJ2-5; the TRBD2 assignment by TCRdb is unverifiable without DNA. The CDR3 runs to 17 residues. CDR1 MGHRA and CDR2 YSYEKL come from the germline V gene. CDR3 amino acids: CASSQFGAGTSLETQYF.